A single sample gave rise to the 26 T cell receptor beta chains below, sequenced in a study of shared clonotypes between healthy human individuals. The table came from immunoSEQ multiplex PCR; TCRdb's copy has only in-frame clones and leaves some out. The data show some 1.4 million clones, around 97% seen once. The specimen sequenced was naive CD4+ T cells sorted from blood. The sample's subset: CD45RA+ positively selected. Source of these receptors: a young man in good health.

The chain uses TRBV28 and TRBJ1-1; D is uncertain. Germline CDR1 is MDHEN and CDR2 is SYDVKM. Deletions cut 1 base from V and 2 bases from J, with 14 bases between. There are 16 residues in the CDR3. CDR3 DNA sequence: TGTGCCAGCAGTTTATCTAGGGCCCTTAACAACACTGAAGCTTTCTTT. Residues: CASSLSRALNNTEAFF.

J is TRBJ1-5 and V is TRBV7-2; D uncertain. Between the trimmed V and J ends, which lost 5 bases and 5 bases, there was a span of 10 bases. Per germline, CDR1 SGHTA and CDR2 FQGNSA. CDR3 size: 13 residues. Written as DNA, the CDR3 is TGTGCCAGCAGCCCTGGAGCAGATCAGCCCCAGCATTTT. Amino acid sequence: CASSPGADQPQHF.

As for this clone: The same CDR3 is also encoded by other DNA sequences in this sample. The chain is built from TRBV7-2 and TRBJ2-7, with 7 bases fitting TRBD1. The V gene end was trimmed by 5 bases and the J gene end by 7 bases; junction bases not matched to a gene: 11. Per the germline V gene, CDR1 is SGHTA and CDR2 is FQGNSA. This CDR3 region has 14 residues. CDR3 protein: CASSPDRSRGEQYF. CDR3 DNA sequence: TGTGCCAGCAGCCCGGACAGGAGCCGAGGGGAGCAGTACTTC.

This clone has only one observation. J is TRBJ2-2 and V is TRBV2, with TRBD2 matching 8 bases. The CDR3 extends over 15 amino acids. V gave up 7 bases and J gave up 0 bases; unmatched junction bases: 4. CDR1 and CDR2 (germline): SNHLY, FYNNEI. The CDR3 sequence is CASTTSASNTGELFF. The CDR3 coding sequence is TGTGCCAGCACGACTAGCGCTTCGAACACCGGGGAGCTGTTTTTT.

Here the CDR3 DNA reads TGTGCCACCAGCAGGGGGGGGACCCAGTACTTC. Translation: CATSRGGTQYF. V gene TRBV15 combines with J gene TRBJ2-5, with TRBD2 as a possible D gene (6 bases). V lost 3 bases and J 7 bases, leaving 6 bases between the germline ends. Germline lookup yields CDR1 LNHNV and CDR2 YYDKDF (reference sequence). The CDR3 sequence is 11 residues long.

The table lists this clone with a count of one. This chain uses TRBV10-1 with TRBJ2-7, with D possibly called TRBD1 or TRBD2 (5 bases each). The germline CDR1 and CDR2 sequences are WNHNN and SYGVQD (reference sequence). The CDR3 length is 12 residues. The ends were cut back, 8 bases at V and 5 bases at J, with 13 bases in the middle. CDR3 coding DNA: TGCGCCAGCCGGGGACCGAGGAACGAGCAGTACTTC. This gives the protein CASRGPRNEQYF.

This clone was found once. At one of its ends the junction is not consistent with the germline gene, which may arise from a read error. CDR3 in amino acids: CASSPGGGSGRYNEQFF. CDR3 nucleotides: TGTGCTAGCAGCCCCGGAGGAGGTAGCGGGAGGTACAATGAGCAGTTCTTC. This chain links TRBV7-7 with TRBJ2-1, with 10 bases lining up with TRBD2. This CDR3 spans 17 amino acids. The germline V gene has CDR1 SSHAT and CDR2 FNYEAQ (reference sequence).

The gene calls are TRBV27 and TRBJ2-7, with D possibly TRBD1 on 5 matching bases. Germline values: CDR1 MNHEY, CDR2 SMNVEV (reference sequence). The germline V and J ends were trimmed by 2 bases and 2 bases, with 10 bases remaining between them. The CDR3 extends over 14 amino acids. CDR3: CASSLRQGPYEQYF. The CDR3 bases are TGTGCCAGCAGTTTAAGGCAGGGTCCCTACGAGCAGTACTTC.

This chain connects TRBV29-1 to TRBJ2-1, with 9 bases identical to TRBD2. This CDR3 has 16 amino acids. Germline lookup yields CDR1 SQVTM and CDR2 ANQGSEA. CDR3 sequence: CRNPMGRGRGVNEQFF. The CDR3 bases are TGCAGAAACCCCATGGGCCGCGGGAGGGGGGTAAATGAGCAGTTCTTC.

This rearrangement joins TRBV5-1 to TRBJ2-5; 10 nucleotides match TRBD1. Trimming removed 4 bases from V and 5 bases from J; junction bases left unmatched: 8. This CDR3 is 15 amino acids long. In germline, CDR1 is SGHRS, CDR2 YFSETQ. CDR3 sequence: CASSNLGTGVETQYF. The CDR3 region has the DNA TGCGCCAGCAGCAACCTAGGGACAGGGGTGGAGACCCAGTACTTC.

The chain carries TRBV6-1 and TRBJ1-2, with D unresolved. The V and J ends lost 1 base and 5 bases respectively, with 14 bases between them. Germline loops: CDR1 MNHNS, CDR2 SASEGT. The CDR3 loop spans 15 amino acids. In DNA, the CDR3 is TGTGCCAGCAGTGAAGGTGGCAGCCTCCTTTATGGCTACACCTTC. Its translation: CASSEGGSLLYGYTF.

This chain connects TRBV19 to TRBJ2-5, with D possibly TRBD2 on 5 matching bases. The CDR3 sequence is 13 residues long. CDR1 and CDR2 from the germline V gene are LNHDA and SQIVND (reference sequence). Trimming stripped 6 bases from V and 14 bases from J, with 22 bases between. DNA of the CDR3: TGTGCCAGTAGATCCCCTCGGACTTCCACACCTTACTTC. Its protein is CASRSPRTSTPYF.

This clone was picked up one time. The gene calls are TRBV18 and TRBJ1-4; D is perhaps TRBD1 (6 bases). CDR1 is KGHSH, CDR2 LQKENI, per germline. The CDR3 runs 17 residues. V lost 4 bases and J 7 bases, leaving 22 bases between the germline ends. The CDR3 reads CASSLRDPTGTGEKLFF. The CDR3 DNA sequence: TGTGCCAGCTCACTTCGGGACCCGACAGGCACGGGTGAAAAACTGTTTTTT.

V usage is TRBV27 and J usage is TRBJ2-7; possible D gene TRBD2, 6 bases. The germline V gene has CDR1 MNHEY and CDR2 SMNVEV (reference sequence). Trimming took 3 bases from V and 4 from J, leaving 19 bases between them. This CDR3 has 16 amino acids. This CDR3 is CASSLSRLAYYYEQYF. The DNA of the CDR3 is TGTGCCAGCAGTTTGTCCCGGCTAGCGTACTATTACGAGCAGTACTTC.

This clone showed up just a few times. The chain recombines TRBV5-4 with TRBJ2-5, with TRBD2 matching over 7 bases. The ends lost 0 bases at V and 10 bases at J; junction bases unmatched: 6. The CDR3 runs to 13 residues. Germline V lookup: CDR1 SGHNT, CDR2 YYREEE (reference sequence). The CDR3 nucleotides read TGTGCCAGCAGCTTGGGGGATAGCGGGTTCCAGTACTTC. This encodes CASSLGDSGFQYF.

This clone has only a few counts. The V gene is TRBV27, the J gene TRBJ1-1, with D possibly TRBD1 on 5 matching bases. Germline CDR1 and CDR2: MNHEY and SMNVEV (reference sequence). The CDR3 extends over 13 amino acids. V was cut by 6 bases and J by 5 bases, with 13 bases left in between. Written as DNA, the CDR3 is TGTGCCAGCAGCCATTGGCAGGGAACTGAAGCTTTCTTT. This translates into CASSHWQGTEAFF.

In the case of this clone: Other DNA sequences from this sample encode an identical CDR3 as well. The chain has TRBV6-5 and TRBJ2-3; a possible D gene is TRBD1 (6 bases). Trimming pared 6 bases from V and 0 bases from J, leaving 13 bases between. Germline V gives CDR1 MNHEY, CDR2 SVGAGI. The CDR3 loop spans 15 amino acids. The CDR3 sequence: CASSRQVPSTDTQYF. CDR3 DNA: TGTGCCAGCAGCCGACAGGTTCCTAGCACAGATACGCAGTATTTT.

The V gene is TRBV9, the J gene TRBJ2-7; TRBD1 agrees at 9 bases. The CDR3 length is 16 residues. V was clipped by 3 bases and J by 1 base; unmatched bases: 8. In germline, CDR1 is SGDLS, CDR2 YYNGEE. The CDR3 protein is CASSGGPGTGSYEQYF. In DNA form, the CDR3 reads TGTGCCAGCAGCGGGGGCCCGGGGACAGGGTCCTACGAGCAGTACTTC.

V is TRBV2 and J is TRBJ1-3; D unclear. V lost 3 bases and J lost 2, with 8 bases in between. The CDR3 runs to 14 residues. The germline V gene encodes CDR1 SNHLY and CDR2 FYNNEI. The CDR3 is CASSEYSTGNTIYF. The CDR3 bases are TGTGCCAGCAGTGAGTACAGTACTGGAAACACCATATATTTT.

This clone was seen just once. The chain uses TRBV10-3 and TRBJ2-1; maybe TRBD2 (6 bases). V dropped 2 bases and J dropped 10 bases, with 9 bases sitting between them. CDR1 and CDR2 from the germline V gene are ENHRY and SYGVKD. This CDR3 has 12 amino acids. The CDR3 bases are TGTGCCATCAGTGAGGGGGCGGGGGAGCAGTTCTTC. The encoded protein is CAISEGAGEQFF.

V is TRBV7-6 and J is TRBJ2-2; 7 bases match TRBD2. The germline CDR1 and CDR2 sequences are SGHVS and FNYEAQ. V shed 8 bases, J shed 7 bases, and the junction held 7 bases outside the gene matches. The CDR3 has 13 amino acids. CDR3 coding DNA: TGTGCCAGCGGACTAGAGTGGGTCGGGGAGCTGTTTTTT. Translated: CASGLEWVGELFF.

The chain recombines TRBV10-2 with TRBJ2-3; D not resolved. V lost 2 bases to trimming and J lost 7 bases, with 16 bases between them. The CDR3 totals 15 residues. From germline, CDR1 is WSHSY and CDR2 SAAADI. CDR3 sequence (DNA): TGCGCCAGCAGTGAGGACCACTTGCGACTCAATACGCAGTATTTT. As protein: CASSEDHLRLNTQYF.

In nucleotides, the CDR3 is TGTGCCAGCAGTTTAGGGGCTCTCGGAAATGAAAAACTGTTTTTT. It encodes CASSLGALGNEKLFF. The chain joins TRBV28 to TRBJ1-4, with a tentative D call TRBD1 (5 bases). Germline CDR1 reads MDHEN; CDR2 reads SYDVKM. V lost 2 bases and J lost 5, with 12 bases in between. CDR3 size: 15 residues.

This chain links TRBV28 with TRBJ1-2; D is unresolved. Trimming took 1 base from V and 7 from J, leaving 13 bases between them. This CDR3 comprises 14 residues. CDR1 is MDHEN and CDR2 is SYDVKM in the germline V gene. The CDR3, as DNA: TGTGCCAGCAGTTTATTCCGGGAGGTCGGTGGCTACACCTTC. Translated: CASSLFREVGGYTF.

The chain combines TRBV11-2 with TRBJ2-5, with D possibly called TRBD1 or TRBD2 (5 bases each). The CDR3 covers 15 residues. Germline values: CDR1 SGHAT, CDR2 FQNNGV. V was clipped by 1 base and J by 1 base, with 10 bases between them. DNA for the CDR3: TGTGCCAGCAGCTTAGCAAGAGGGGTCCAAGAGACCCAGTACTTC. Its protein product is CASSLARGVQETQYF.

For this clone: At one of its ends the junction is not consistent with the germline gene, which may arise from a read error. This rearrangement joins TRBV5-1 to TRBJ2-7; TRBD2 agrees at 7 bases. The CDR3 totals 15 residues. Germline-derived CDR1 and CDR2 are SGHRS and YFSETQ. The CDR3 region is CASRLGGAVGEVRYF. The CDR3 DNA follows: TGCGCCAGCAGATTGGGAGGGGCAGTAGGGGAGGTTCGGTACTTC. Full variable domain (rest looked up from reference TRBV5-1 and TRBJ2-7): KAGVTQTPRYLIKTRGQQVTLSCSPISGHRSVSWYQQTPGQGLQFLFEYFSETQRNKGNFPGRFSGRQFSNSRSEMNVSTLELGDSALYLCASRLGGAVGEVRYFGPGTRLTVT.